The rows below give T cell receptor beta chains drawn from one sample of a study of shared clonotypes between healthy human individuals. Only in-frame clones appear in the TCRdb table, and some are missing; sequencing was by immunoSEQ multiplex PCR. Of about 600,000 clones listed, 97% are singletons. Material for sequencing was naive CD4+ T cells sorted from blood. These receptors were taken from a woman in her 30s in good health. CDR3s include the opening cysteine and the closing phenylalanine or tryptophan.

j_call v_call cdr3_aa
TRBJ2-7 TRBV7-3 CASSPTAGEGYEQYF
TRBJ2-7 TRBV5-4 CASSGSTGNEQYF
TRBJ2-1 TRBV5-8 CASSFIRGKGEQFF
TRBJ1-1 TRBV10-2 CASKETEAFF
TRBJ1-2 TRBV15 CATSRDPGGYGYTF
TRBJ2-5 TRBV4-1 CASSRVHLETQYF
TRBJ2-7 TRBV7-2 CASSENRVPVSYEQYF
- TRBV19 CASSPTVAMYEQYF
TRBJ2-5 TRBV28 CASRPYLDGETQYF
TRBJ2-3 TRBV7-9 CASSLGLAGATVDTQYF
TRBJ1-1 TRBV12-5 CASARQGYTEAFF
TRBJ1-1 TRBV18 CASSPSAERNTEAFF
TRBJ2-3 TRBV11-2 CASSLDTGEDTQYF
TRBJ2-2 TRBV5-4 CASSLLAGTGELFF
TRBJ1-3 TRBV6-5 CASSYNGGQGNTIYF
TRBJ1-1 TRBV28 CASGMGAFF
TRBJ1-5 TRBV16 CASSGSDDQPQHF
TRBJ2-3 TRBV18 CASSPHRGDTQYF
TRBJ1-2 TRBV6-5 CASSYAFNWPNYGYTF
TRBJ2-5 TRBV14 CASSQSNSQETQYF
TRBJ2-3 TRBV28 CASSLIYQGGTTSTDTQYF
- TRBV2 CASNRDRAYEQYF
TRBJ2-7 TRBV6-1 CASTPGTPYEQYF
TRBJ2-7 TRBV18 CASSPPFGIYEQYF
- TRBV5-4 CASSHRTDPYEQYF
TRBJ2-7 TRBV7-9 CATGGTSDLTYEQYF
TRBJ2-2 TRBV2 CASIDGLVNTGELFF
TRBJ1-4 TRBV5-1 CASSDSLNEKLFF
TRBJ1-1 TRBV5-5 CASSLVGVAEAFF
TRBJ2-7 TRBV28 CASSRDRAYEQYF
TRBJ1-5 TRBV7-2 CASSLAGRGQPQHF
TRBJ1-5 TRBV7-9 CASSPQGTGSQPQHF
- TRBV25-1 CASSELSGYEQYF
TRBJ1-1 TRBV28 CASSSGGANTEAFF
TRBJ2-7 TRBV18 CASSPGPTPIDEQYF
TRBJ2-7 TRBV7-4 CASSPGTRWEQYF
TRBJ2-3 TRBV6-1 CASSLAQSTDTQYF
TRBJ2-7 TRBV19 CASSIAVSIYEQYF
TRBJ1-6 TRBV25-1 CASSESVRGRSPLHF
TRBJ2-2 TRBV9 CASSVEGNTGELFF
TRBJ2-1 TRBV28 CASSSLLRTGHNEQFF
TRBJ1-2 TRBV18 CASSPQDRDYGYTF
TRBJ2-7 TRBV6-1 CASSEAGEGAHLLPYEQYF
TRBJ2-2 TRBV27 CASRTYPEENTGELFF
TRBJ2-1 TRBV28 CASSVPGLAGVGEQFF
TRBJ2-3 TRBV5-1 CASSLIGGSETDTQYF
TRBJ1-1 TRBV7-9 CASSPVGRGAFF
TRBJ2-7 TRBV10-3 CAISESKTAYEQYF
TRBJ2-3 TRBV6-5 CASSKGQLSTDTQYF
TRBJ2-3 TRBV5-5 CASSLGLADTQYF
TRBJ2-7 TRBV18 CASSPGTGFYEQYF
TRBJ2-3 TRBV5-1 CASSPGASGATDTQYF
TRBJ1-6 TRBV6-1 CASSAGDRGRYNSPLHF
TRBJ1-1 TRBV6-5 CASSYGRKNTEAFF
TRBJ2-7 TRBV30 CAPPRLAGGRSWYEQYF